This passage covers 14 T cell receptor beta chains from one sample sequenced in a study of T cells in Graves' hyperthyroidism and ophthalmopathy. The CDR3 regions of TCR beta were amplified from RNA transcripts. Researchers ran a first-round RT-PCR on the TCR CDR3 using the HTBI primer set. TCRdb used MiXCR to reprocess the multiplex PCR reads, holding one entry per CDR3 protein. The sample contains 700,000 or so distinct CDR3 sequences, about a sixth of which appear only once. Sample: blood. The source of these receptors is a man younger than 35 with Graves' hyperthyroidism.

This clonotype was observed a few times. The genes are TRBV6-1 and TRBJ1-5; the match to TRBD1 covers 11 bases. The CDR3 is made up of 17 amino acids. V shed 7 bases and J 0 bases; nucleotides not matched to a gene: 8. Germline lookup yields CDR1 MNHNS and CDR2 SASEGT. The CDR3 sequence is CASNRDRGTDSNQPQHF. The CDR3, as DNA: TGTGCCAGCAACCGGGACAGGGGGACTGATAGCAATCAGCCCCAGCATTTT.

The V gene is TRBV27, the J gene TRBJ2-1; 8 bases agree with TRBD2. The CDR3 totals 15 residues. Unmatched junction bases numbered 9, after V lost 11 bases and J lost 0 bases. Germline V lookup: CDR1 MNHEY, CDR2 SMNVEV (reference sequence). CDR3 sequence: CAARTSPSSYNEQFF. As DNA, the CDR3 is TGTGCCGCAAGGACTAGCCCAAGCTCCTACAATGAGCAGTTCTTC.

The genes are TRBV19 and TRBJ2-1; TRBD2 matches at 9 bases. The J segment lost 3 bases and the V segment lost 7 bases, leaving 10 bases of the junction unmatched. The CDR3 is 16 amino acids. From germline, CDR1 is LNHDA and CDR2 SQIVND (reference sequence). CDR3 coding DNA: TGTGCCAGTACCGGCGGGAGGGCCCAGGGCTACAATGAGCAGTTCTTC. It translates to CASTGGRAQGYNEQFF.

This clonotype was picked up many times. The gene calls are TRBV7-2 and TRBJ2-5, with 9 nucleotides matching TRBD2. With V trimmed by 4 bases and J by 4 bases, 16 bases remained unmatched. CDR3 length equals 18 residues. The V gene's germline CDR1 is SGHTA and CDR2 FQGNSA. The CDR3 coding sequence is TGTGCCAGCAGCTCAGTCCGGGGGTGGCGGGAGGGAGGAGAGACCCAGTACTTC. This translates into CASSSVRGWREGGETQYF.

There are a few counts of this clonotype. J is TRBJ2-4 and V is TRBV4-1; 10 bases are a match to TRBD2. The germline V gene has CDR1 MGHRA and CDR2 YSYEKL. The CDR3 runs to 18 residues. The V segment lost 0 bases and the J segment 1 base; nucleotides outside the gene matches: 6. The CDR3 DNA is TGCGCCAGCAGCCAAGATTGGCTAGCGGGAGAGGCCAAAAACATTCAGTACTTC. Protein: CASSQDWLAGEAKNIQYF.

The table lists this clonotype with many counts. The CDR3 region has the DNA TGTGCCAGCAATGTAGGGTGGGAGACTGAAGCTTTCTTT. Translation gives CASNVGWETEAFF. J is TRBJ1-1 and V is TRBV2; D gene ambiguous. Germline loops: CDR1 SNHLY, CDR2 FYNNEI. This CDR3 spans 13 amino acids. V lost 7 bases and J lost 5, with 14 bases in between.

This clonotype was counted a few times. This chain joins TRBV9 and TRBJ2-3; TRBD2 aligns across 9 bases. V shed 0 bases, J shed 0 bases, and the junction held 11 bases outside the gene matches. CDR3 size: 19 residues. CDR1 and CDR2 (germline): SGDLS, YYNGEE. CDR3 sequence reads: CASSVVATGLAPSTDTQYF. In nucleotides, the CDR3 is TGTGCCAGCAGCGTAGTGGCCACAGGACTAGCGCCAAGCACAGATACGCAGTATTTT. The full variable domain, with the rest looked up from reference TRBV9 and TRBJ2-3, is DSGVTQTPKHLITATGQRVTLRCSPRSGDLSVYWYQQSLDQGLQFLIQYYNGEERAKGNILERFSAQQFPDLHSELNLSSLELGDSALYFCASSVVATGLAPSTDTQYFGPGTRLTVL.

This clonotype showed up many times. As DNA, the CDR3 is TGTGCCAGCAGTCCATTGACTAGCGGGGTTTACAATGAGCAGTTCTTC. This codes for CASSPLTSGVYNEQFF. V gene TRBV27 combines with J gene TRBJ2-1, with 11 bases identical to TRBD2. CDR1 is MNHEY, CDR2 SMNVEV, per germline (reference sequence). Trimming at V came to 5 bases and at J to 4 bases, leaving 7 bases not matched to a gene. There are 16 residues in the CDR3.

A few counts support this clonotype. This rearrangement joins TRBV19 to TRBJ1-5; weak D call: TRBD1 (5 bases). Per the germline V gene, CDR1 is LNHDA and CDR2 is SQIVND (reference sequence). Trimming took off 0 bases at V and 7 bases at J, with 13 bases between the two ends. CDR3 size: 15 residues. This CDR3 is CASSIEGGVRQPQHF. CDR3 in DNA: TGTGCCAGTAGTATAGAGGGGGGGGTACGGCAGCCCCAGCATTTT.

This clonotype was counted ten times or more. The chain has TRBV12-3 or TRBV12-4 and TRBJ1-5; 8 bases match TRBD1. The trim removed 6 bases at V and 2 bases at J, leaving 6 bases unmatched. This CDR3 is built from 15 residues. CDR3 nucleotide sequence: TGTGCCAGCAGATCCGGACAGGGTGGCAATCAGCCCCAGCATTTT. It codes for CASRSGQGGNQPQHF.

This chain connects TRBV7-9 to TRBJ1-1; 11 bases align to TRBD1. Germline assignment: CDR1 SEHNR and CDR2 FQNEAQ (reference sequence). The CDR3 length is 16 residues. The V gene end was trimmed by 9 bases and the J gene end by 4 bases; junction bases not matched to a gene: 13. The CDR3 coding sequence is TGTGCCAGTCCCGCGGGACCGGACAGGGGGCCCACTGAAGCTTTCTTT. Its protein product is CASPAGPDRGPTEAFF.

On this clonotype itself: Just one base apart from a much larger clone, this may be a read error. The V call is TRBV3-1, the J call TRBJ2-2; D may correspond to TRBD1 or TRBD2 (5 bases each). This CDR3 comprises 16 residues. CDR1 is LGHDT, CDR2 YNNKEL, per germline (reference sequence). For the CDR3, the DNA is TGTGCCAGCAGCCAGCTCTGGGGCTTTAACACCGGGGAGCTGCTTTTT. It is translated as CASSQLWGFNTGELLF.

This clonotype turned up a few times. This chain uses TRBV9 with TRBJ1-2; maybe TRBD1 (5 bases). The CDR3 sequence is 14 residues long. In germline, CDR1 is SGDLS, CDR2 YYNGEE. Deletions cut 0 bases from V and 4 bases from J, with 10 bases between. In DNA, the CDR3 is TGTGCCAGCAGCGTAGGTCAGGGCGGCTATGGCTACACCTTC. It encodes CASSVGQGGYGYTF.

The sample holds a few counts of this clonotype. V is TRBV19 and J is TRBJ2-5, with TRBD2 identical over 12 bases. The length of the CDR3 is 16 residues. Trimming at V came to 5 bases and at J to 5 bases, leaving 9 bases not matched to a gene. CDR1 is LNHDA and CDR2 is SQIVND in the germline V gene (reference sequence). The CDR3 loop reads CASSSLAGGPSETQYF. CDR3 bases: TGTGCCAGTAGTTCCCTAGCGGGAGGGCCCAGCGAGACCCAGTACTTC.